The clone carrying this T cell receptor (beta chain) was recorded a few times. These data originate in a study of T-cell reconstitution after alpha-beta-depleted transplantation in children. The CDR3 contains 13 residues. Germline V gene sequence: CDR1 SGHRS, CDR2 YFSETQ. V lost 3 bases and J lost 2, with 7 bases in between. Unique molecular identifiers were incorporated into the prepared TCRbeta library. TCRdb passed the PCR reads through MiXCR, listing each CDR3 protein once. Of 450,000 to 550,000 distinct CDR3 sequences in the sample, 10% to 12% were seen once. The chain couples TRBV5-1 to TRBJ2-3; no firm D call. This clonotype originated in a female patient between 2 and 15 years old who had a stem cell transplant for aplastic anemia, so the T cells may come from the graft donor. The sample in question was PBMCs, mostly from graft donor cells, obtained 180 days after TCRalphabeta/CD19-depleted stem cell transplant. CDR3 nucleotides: TGCGCCAGCAGCTCGGACCACACAGATACGCAGTATTTT. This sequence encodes CASSSDHTDTQYF.